These 3 T cell receptor beta chains came from one sample sequenced in a study of T cells in Graves' hyperthyroidism and ophthalmopathy. From RNA transcripts, TCR beta CDR3 regions were amplified. The HTBI set primed first-round TCR CDR3 RT-PCR. TCRdb recomputed calls from the multiplex PCR reads with MiXCR, one row per CDR3 protein. The table records 750,000 to 950,000 distinct CDR3 sequences, roughly 40% of them present only once. The sample consisted of blood. The receptor source for this set is a man younger than 35 with Graves' hyperthyroidism.

This clonotype was detected only a few times. The chain has TRBV4-3 and TRBJ1-5; maybe TRBD1 (6 bases). Deletions cut 0 bases from V and 6 bases from J, with 12 bases between. The CDR3 is 15 residues long. Germline V lookup: CDR1 LGHNA, CDR2 YSLEER. The CDR3 loop reads CASSQDRQGIQPQHF. CDR3 sequence (DNA): TGCGCCAGCAGCCAAGATCGCCAGGGGATTCAGCCCCAGCATTTT.

At least ten counts were recorded for this clonotype. The rearrangement joins TRBV6-1 to TRBJ1-1; no definite D call. V was cut by 9 bases and J by 0 bases, with 5 bases left in between. The germline CDR1 and CDR2 sequences are MNHNS and SASEGT. The length of the CDR3 is 11 residues. CDR3 in amino acids: CASGMNTEAFF. Here the CDR3 DNA reads TGTGCCAGTGGAATGAACACTGAAGCTTTCTTT.

This clonotype was recorded at least ten times. This chain connects TRBV10-3 to TRBJ1-5, with a weak D call TRBD1 (6 bases). Germline V gene lookup returns CDR1 ENHRY and CDR2 SYGVKD. The CDR3 sequence is 13 residues long. V lost 8 bases and J lost 5, with 13 bases in between. The CDR3 coding sequence is TGTGCCATCGGCGGGGGCGGTGATCAGCCCCAGCATTTT. It encodes CAIGGGGDQPQHF.